This TCR beta chain was profiled in a study of post-analysis software for immune sequencing data. This clonotype showed up just a few times. Its antigen is not known. The authors incorporated unique molecular identifiers into the TCR beta cDNA libraries. TCRdb passed the PCR reads through MiXCR, listing each CDR3 protein once. This table has approximately 440,000 distinct CDR3 sequences, approximately 45% appearing once. Per germline, CDR1 SNHLY and CDR2 FYNNEI. V was pared by 2 bases and J by 4 bases, with 12 bases between. This CDR3 has 15 residues. Study results and caveats: Compared with controls, patients showed significantly lower normalized Chao1 diversity. TRBV segments more frequent in patients than in controls numbered several and included TRBV5-6, TRBV5-1 and TRBV20-1.

The sequence derives from a girl under 18 with multiple sclerosis. The specimen sequenced was blood. This chain links TRBV2 with TRBJ2-1; D uncertain. In DNA form, the CDR3 reads TGTGCCAGCAGTGAAATCAGGCTAGTGTACAATGAGCAGTTCTTC. Its translation: CASSEIRLVYNEQFF.